This is a list of T cell receptor beta chains from one sample in a study of shared clonotypes between healthy human individuals. Clones were sequenced by immunoSEQ multiplex PCR, and TCRdb holds only the in-frame ones, with some missing. The sample has about 2 million clones, roughly 95% seen once. Sequenced: naive CD8+ T cells sorted from blood. The source of these receptors is a man younger than 35 in good health. CDR3s include the opening cysteine and the closing phenylalanine or tryptophan. Fields, in order: clone size, V gene, J gene, D gene, CDR3 protein, CDR3 DNA. A D gene is named only where the DNA matches it firmly. Clone size, where shown, is once, few, many, or a class for clones that have expanded.

>once|TRBV4-1|TRBJ2-3|NA
CASSQDIISAGPSSTDTQYF
TGCGCCAGCAGCCAAGATATCATATCGGCAGGCCCTTCTAGCACAGATACGCAGTATTTT
>NA|TRBV25-1|TRBJ2-1|TRBD2
CASSEYGSGTISYNEQFF
TGTGCCAGCAGTGAATATGGGAGCGGGACCATCTCCTACAATGAGCAGTTCTTC
>NA|TRBV4-1|TRBJ2-7|TRBD1
CASSQERAGTGVYEQYF
TGCGCCAGCAGCCAAGAAAGGGCCGGGACAGGGGTCTACGAGCAGTACTTC
>NA|TRBV4-1|TRBJ2-7|NA
CASSQGQWIYEQYF
TGCGCCAGCAGCCAAGGACAGTGGATCTACGAGCAGTACTTC
>NA|TRBV5-4|TRBJ2-1|TRBD2
CASSLASGPNYNEQFF
TGTGCCAGCAGCTTGGCTAGCGGCCCCAATTACAATGAGCAGTTCTTC
>NA|TRBV30|TRBJ2-7|NA
CAWSLGDDYEQYF
TGTGCCTGGAGCCTAGGGGATGATTACGAGCAGTACTTC
>NA|TRBV28|TRBJ2-7|NA
CASSGRDSLYEQYF
TGTGCCAGCAGTGGTCGGGACTCACTGTACGAGCAGTACTTC
>once|TRBV25-1|TRBJ2-7|NA
CASSGFSYEQYF
TGTGCCAGCAGTGGGTTCTCCTACGAGCAGTACTTC
>NA|TRBV10-3|TRBJ2-7|NA
CAISDPATRESGEQYF
TGTGCCATCAGTGACCCAGCGACAAGGGAGTCGGGGGAGCAGTACTTC
>NA|TRBV14|TRBJ1-2|NA
CASSQDPEQGSGYTF
TGTGCCAGCAGCCAAGATCCGGAACAGGGATCCGGCTACACCTTC
>NA|TRBV5-6|TRBJ1-1|NA
CASSLEGDPEAFF
TGTGCCAGCAGCTTGGAGGGAGATCCTGAAGCTTTCTTT
>NA|TRBV4-3|TRBJ1-5|TRBD1
CASSQGTGDGDQPQHF
TGCGCCAGCAGCCAGGGGACAGGGGATGGGGATCAGCCCCAGCATTTT
>NA|TRBV2|TRBJ2-1|NA
CASSEAQDSRYNEQFF
TGTGCCAGCAGTGAAGCGCAAGACAGCCGGTACAATGAGCAGTTCTTC
>NA|TRBV27|TRBJ2-3|NA
CASSAGDTQYF
TGTGCCAGCAGTGCTGGTGATACGCAGTATTTT
>NA|TRBV4-1|TRBJ2-7|TRBD1
CASSQGKGGYYEQYF
TGCGCCAGCAGCCAAGGAAAAGGGGGCTACTACGAGCAGTACTTC
>NA|TRBV6-5|TRBJ2-7|TRBD1
CASSQTGAGYEQYF
TGTGCCAGCAGTCAGACAGGGGCGGGCTACGAGCAGTACTTC
>few|TRBV2|TRBJ1-1|NA
CAGLGTEAFF
TGTGCCGGCCTGGGTACTGAAGCTTTCTTT
>NA|TRBV2|TRBJ1-6|NA
CASSETIHSSSYNSPLHF
TGTGCCAGCAGTGAGACGATACATTCGAGCTCCTATAATTCACCCCTCCACTTT
>NA|TRBV6-5|TRBJ2-7|NA
CASSYSRQVREDEQYF
TGTGCCAGCAGTTACTCGAGGCAGGTGAGGGAAGACGAGCAGTACTTC
>NA|TRBV10-3|TRBJ2-3|NA
CAISESKSQYF
TGTGCCATCAGTGAGTCGAAGTCACAGTATTTT
>once|TRBV11-2|TRBJ2-1|TRBD1
CASSPGQGNEQFF
TGTGCCAGCAGCCCGGGACAGGGGAATGAGCAGTTCTTC
>NA|TRBV15|TRBJ2-7|NA
CATSRDSASEQYF
TGTGCCACCAGCAGAGACAGTGCTTCCGAGCAGTACTTC
>NA|TRBV4-2|TRBJ1-2|NA
CASSQGTNYGYTF
TGTGCCAGCAGCCAAGGGACTAACTATGGCTACACCTTC
>NA|TRBV9|TRBJ2-7|NA
CASGAGYEQYF
TGTGCCAGCGGGGCGGGATACGAGCAGTACTTC
>few|TRBV27|TRBJ1-1|NA
CASSLYRNTEAFF
TGTGCCAGCAGTTTATACCGGAACACTGAAGCTTTCTTT
>NA|TRBV7-9|TRBJ2-7|NA
CASSSGHPYSYEQYF
TGTGCCAGCAGCTCCGGACACCCGTACTCCTACGAGCAGTACTTC
>NA|TRBV5-6|TRBJ2-7|NA
CASSPSPRVPAYEQYF
TGTGCCAGCAGCCCCTCTCCCCGCGTACCCGCCTACGAGCAGTACTTC
>NA|TRBV7-2|TRBJ2-5|TRBD2
CASSPGLASWETQYF
TGTGCCAGCAGTCCGGGACTAGCGTCATGGGAGACCCAGTACTTC
>NA|TRBV4-3|TRBJ1-2|NA
CASSQDTAGEEYGYTF
TGCGCCAGCAGCCAAGATACGGCAGGGGAAGAATATGGCTACACCTTC
>few|TRBV2|TRBJ2-1|NA
CASSENYNEQFF
TGTGCCAGCAGTGAAAACTACAATGAGCAGTTCTTC
>NA|TRBV28|TRBJ2-7|NA
CASSLGAYEQYF
TGTGCCAGCAGTTTGGGGGCCTACGAGCAGTACTTC
>NA|TRBV4-1|TRBJ2-7|NA
CASSQGGFSYEQYF
TGCGCCAGCAGCCAAGGGGGTTTCTCCTACGAGCAGTACTTC
>NA|TRBV6-1|TRBJ2-7|NA
CASSEEALDSYEQYF
TGTGCCAGCAGTGAGGAGGCTTTAGACTCCTACGAGCAGTACTTC
>NA|TRBV7-6|TRBJ2-2|NA
CASSLYGATGELFF
TGTGCCAGCAGCTTATACGGGGCCACCGGGGAGCTGTTTTTT
>NA|TRBV6-6|TRBJ2-7|NA
CASSYAPAWEQYF
TGTGCCAGCAGTTATGCCCCAGCGTGGGAGCAGTACTTC
>NA|TRBV11-2|TRBJ2-7|NA
CASSLEGYEQYF
TGTGCCAGCAGCTTAGAGGGTTACGAGCAGTACTTC
>NA|TRBV10-3|TRBJ2-5|TRBD2
CAISGGLGGMVETQYF
TGTGCCATCTCTGGAGGACTAGGAGGGATGGTAGAGACCCAGTACTTC
>NA|TRBV25-1|TRBJ2-3|TRBD1
CASSEYTGEFSTDTQYF
TGTGCCAGCAGTGAATATACAGGGGAGTTTAGCACAGATACGCAGTATTTT
>NA|TRBV7-9|TRBJ2-7|NA
CASGYGEAYEQYF
TGTGCCAGCGGCTACGGGGAGGCCTACGAGCAGTACTTC
>NA|TRBV6-6|TRBJ2-6|NA
CASSTASGANVLTF
TGTGCCAGCAGTACAGCCTCTGGGGCCAACGTCCTGACTTTC
>NA|TRBV2|TRBJ2-7|NA
CASRDWYEQYF
TGTGCCAGCAGGGACTGGTACGAGCAGTACTTC
>NA|TRBV28|TRBJ2-7|NA
CASSPGGTTRLEQYF
TGTGCCAGCAGTCCTGGGGGGACGACCCGGCTCGAGCAGTACTTC
>NA|TRBV6-6|TRBJ1-5|TRBD1
CASSFGRGLSQPQHF
TGTGCCAGCAGTTTCGGCAGGGGGCTAAGTCAGCCCCAGCATTTT
>NA|TRBV5-6|TRBJ1-2|TRBD1
CASSFGQGGGYTF
TGTGCCAGCAGCTTTGGACAGGGGGGTGGCTACACCTTC
>once|TRBV4-1|TRBJ2-1|NA
CASSQEGRGNEQFF
TGCGCCAGCAGCCAAGAGGGCAGGGGCAATGAGCAGTTCTTC
>NA|TRBV19|TRBJ1-4|NA
CASSIDRGYDEKLFF
TGTGCCAGTAGTATAGATCGGGGATATGATGAAAAACTGTTTTTT
>NA|TRBV6-6|TRBJ2-3|NA
CASSLLLVDTQYF
TGTGCCAGCAGCCTTCTTCTCGTAGATACGCAGTATTTT
>NA|TRBV5-4|TRBJ2-5|TRBD1
CASSPTGTETQYF
TGTGCCAGCAGCCCGACAGGGACCGAGACCCAGTACTTC
>NA|TRBV9|TRBJ2-3|NA
CASGNEKGDTQYF
TGTGCCAGCGGAAACGAAAAGGGGGATACGCAGTATTTT
>NA|TRBV7-9|TRBJ1-2|NA
CASSLGVVYGYTF
TGTGCCAGCAGCTTAGGTGTAGTCTATGGCTACACCTTC
>NA|TRBV4-1|TRBJ2-1|TRBD2
CASSPPGTSGNYNEQFF
TGCGCCAGCAGCCCTCCGGGGACTAGCGGGAATTACAATGAGCAGTTCTTC
>NA|TRBV6-5|TRBJ1-4|TRBD1
CASSYQDRVFEKLFF
TGTGCCAGCAGTTACCAGGACAGGGTATTTGAAAAACTGTTTTTT
>NA|TRBV7-9|TRBJ2-7|TRBD1
CASSLIGPVAGGSYEQYF
TGTGCCAGCAGCTTGATTGGGCCCGTCGCAGGGGGCTCCTACGAGCAGTACTTC